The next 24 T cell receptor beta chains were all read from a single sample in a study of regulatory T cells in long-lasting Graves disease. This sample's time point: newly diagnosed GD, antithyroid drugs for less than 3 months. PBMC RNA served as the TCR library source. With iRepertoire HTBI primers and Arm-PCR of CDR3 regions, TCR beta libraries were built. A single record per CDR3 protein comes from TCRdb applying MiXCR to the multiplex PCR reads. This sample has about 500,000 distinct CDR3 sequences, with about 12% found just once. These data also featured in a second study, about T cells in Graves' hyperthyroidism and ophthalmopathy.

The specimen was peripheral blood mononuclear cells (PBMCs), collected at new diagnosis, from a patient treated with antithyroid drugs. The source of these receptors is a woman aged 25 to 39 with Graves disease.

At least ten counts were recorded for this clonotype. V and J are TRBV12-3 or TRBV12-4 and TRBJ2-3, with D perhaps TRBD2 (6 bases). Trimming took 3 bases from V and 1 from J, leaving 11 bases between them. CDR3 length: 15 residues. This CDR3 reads CASSFPGSRTDTQYF. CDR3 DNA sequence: TGTGCCAGCAGTTTCCCCGGGAGTCGCACAGATACGCAGTATTTT.

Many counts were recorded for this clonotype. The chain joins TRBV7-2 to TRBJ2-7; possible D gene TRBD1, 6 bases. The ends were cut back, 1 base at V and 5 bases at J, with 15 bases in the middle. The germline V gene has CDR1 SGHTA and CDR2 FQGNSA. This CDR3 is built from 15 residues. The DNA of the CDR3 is TGTGCCAGCAGCTTAGTCATTCTCACAGGGCACGAGCAGTACTTC. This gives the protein CASSLVILTGHEQYF.

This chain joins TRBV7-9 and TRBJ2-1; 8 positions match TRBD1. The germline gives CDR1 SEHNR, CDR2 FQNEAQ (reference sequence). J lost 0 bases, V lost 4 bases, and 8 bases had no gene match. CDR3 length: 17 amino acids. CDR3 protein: CASSSASDRGSYNEQFF. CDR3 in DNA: TGTGCCAGCAGCTCCGCGTCAGACAGGGGCTCCTACAATGAGCAGTTCTTC.

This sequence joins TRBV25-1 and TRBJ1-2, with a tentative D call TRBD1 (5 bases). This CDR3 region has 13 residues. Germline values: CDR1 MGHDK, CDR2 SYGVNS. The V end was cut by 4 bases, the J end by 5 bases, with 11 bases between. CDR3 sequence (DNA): TGTGCCAGCAGTGGGGGACGGGTATATGGCTACACCTTC. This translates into CASSGGRVYGYTF.

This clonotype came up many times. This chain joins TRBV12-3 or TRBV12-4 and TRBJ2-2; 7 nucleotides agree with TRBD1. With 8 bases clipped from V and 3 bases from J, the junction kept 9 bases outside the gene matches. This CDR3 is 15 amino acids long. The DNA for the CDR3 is TGTGCCAGCCAGACAGGGCAAGGGGACACCGGGGAGCTGTTTTTT. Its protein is CASQTGQGDTGELFF.

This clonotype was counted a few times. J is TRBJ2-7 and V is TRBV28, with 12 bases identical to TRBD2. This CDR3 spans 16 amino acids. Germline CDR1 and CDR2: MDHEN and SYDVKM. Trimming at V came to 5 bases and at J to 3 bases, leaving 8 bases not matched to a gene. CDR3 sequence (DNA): TGTGCCAGCAGTCCCCTACGGACTAGCGGGGTCTACGAGCAGTACTTC. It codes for CASSPLRTSGVYEQYF.

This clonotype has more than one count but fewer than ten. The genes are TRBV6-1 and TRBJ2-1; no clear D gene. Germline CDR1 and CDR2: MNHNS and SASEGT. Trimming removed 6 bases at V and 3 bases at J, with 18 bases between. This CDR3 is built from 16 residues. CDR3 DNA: TGTGCCAGCAGCGTAGGTGCAGCTCGCCACTACAATGAGCAGTTCTTC. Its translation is CASSVGAARHYNEQFF.

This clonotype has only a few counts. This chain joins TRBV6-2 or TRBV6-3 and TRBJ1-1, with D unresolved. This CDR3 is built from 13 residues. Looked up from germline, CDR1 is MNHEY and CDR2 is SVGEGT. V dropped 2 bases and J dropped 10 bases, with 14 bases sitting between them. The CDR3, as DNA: TGTGCCAGCAGTTACCCGGACCCTGAGGGAGCTTTCTTT. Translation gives CASSYPDPEGAFF.

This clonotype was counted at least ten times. CDR3 DNA: TGCAGTGCTAGTGACCGTCGGGGCCAAAACATTCAGTACTTC. As protein: CSASDRRGQNIQYF. This rearrangement joins TRBV20-1 to TRBJ2-4; D possibly uses TRBD1 or TRBD2 (5 bases each). The CDR3 length is 14 residues. The germline V gene encodes CDR1 DFQATT and CDR2 SNEGSKA (reference sequence). The V gene lost 3 bases and the J gene lost 5 bases, with 14 bases spanning the gap.

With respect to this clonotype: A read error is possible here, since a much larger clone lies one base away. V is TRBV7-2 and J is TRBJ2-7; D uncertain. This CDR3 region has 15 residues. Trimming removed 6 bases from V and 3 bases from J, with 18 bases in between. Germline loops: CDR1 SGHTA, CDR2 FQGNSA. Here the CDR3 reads CASSLDPVGCYEQYF. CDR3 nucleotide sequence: TGTGCCAGCAGTTTGGACCCGGTGGGATGCTACGAGCAGTACTTC.

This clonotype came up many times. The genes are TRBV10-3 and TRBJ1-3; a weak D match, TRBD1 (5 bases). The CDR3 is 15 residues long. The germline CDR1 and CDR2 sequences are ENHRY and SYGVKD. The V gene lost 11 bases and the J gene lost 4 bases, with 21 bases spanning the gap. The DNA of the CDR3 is TGTGCCGCCCGTTCGTTGGGGCGCGGGGGAAACACCATATATTTT. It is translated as CAARSLGRGGNTIYF.

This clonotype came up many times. The CDR3: CASSEDPGQVNYGYTF. CDR3 in DNA: TGTGCCAGCAGCGAGGACCCGGGGCAGGTTAACTATGGCTACACCTTC. V and J are TRBV9 and TRBJ1-2; D perhaps matches TRBD1 (5 bases). The length of the CDR3 is 16 residues. V lost 3 bases to trimming and J lost 1 base, with 16 bases between them. Per germline, CDR1 SGDLS and CDR2 YYNGEE.

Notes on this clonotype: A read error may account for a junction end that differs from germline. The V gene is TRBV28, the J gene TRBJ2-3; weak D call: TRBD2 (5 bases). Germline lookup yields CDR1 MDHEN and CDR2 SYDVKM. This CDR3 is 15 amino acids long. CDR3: CASCLIGDNTDTQYF. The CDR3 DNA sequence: TGTGCCAGCTGTTTAATCGGGGATAACACAGATACGCAGTATTTT.

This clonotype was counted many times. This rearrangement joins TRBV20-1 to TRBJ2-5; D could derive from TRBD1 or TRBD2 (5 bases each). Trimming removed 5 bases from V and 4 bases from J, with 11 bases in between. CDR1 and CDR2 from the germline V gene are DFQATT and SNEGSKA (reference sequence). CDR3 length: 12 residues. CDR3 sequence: CSASGPSETQYF. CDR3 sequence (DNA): TGCAGTGCTTCGGGACCGTCAGAGACCCAGTACTTC.

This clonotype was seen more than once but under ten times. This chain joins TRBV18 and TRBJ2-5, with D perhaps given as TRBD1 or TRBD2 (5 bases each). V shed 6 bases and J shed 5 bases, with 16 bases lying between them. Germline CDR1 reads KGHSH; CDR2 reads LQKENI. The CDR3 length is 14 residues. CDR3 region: CASSGPELRETQYF. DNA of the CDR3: TGTGCCAGCTCGGGACCAGAGCTGCGGGAGACCCAGTACTTC.

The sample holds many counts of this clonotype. The CDR3 nucleotides read TGTGCCAGCAGCGTAGAGGTGAATCAGCCCCAGCATTTT. It codes for CASSVEVNQPQHF. This sequence joins TRBV9 and TRBJ1-5; no reliable D call. Germline lookup yields CDR1 SGDLS and CDR2 YYNGEE. The CDR3 covers 13 residues. Trimming took 0 bases from V and 4 from J, leaving 5 bases between them.

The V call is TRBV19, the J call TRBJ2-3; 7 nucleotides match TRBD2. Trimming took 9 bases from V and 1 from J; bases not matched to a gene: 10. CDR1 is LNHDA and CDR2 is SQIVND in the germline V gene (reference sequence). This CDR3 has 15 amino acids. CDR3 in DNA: TGTGCCAGCCGGACGGCGGGAGCCCGCACAGATACGCAGTATTTT. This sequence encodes CASRTAGARTDTQYF.

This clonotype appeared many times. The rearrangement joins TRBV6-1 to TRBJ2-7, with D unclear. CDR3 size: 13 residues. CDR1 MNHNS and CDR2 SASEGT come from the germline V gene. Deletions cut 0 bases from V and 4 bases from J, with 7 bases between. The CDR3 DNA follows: TGTGCCAGCAGTGAAGCGCGATTTTACGAGCAGTACTTC. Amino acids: CASSEARFYEQYF.

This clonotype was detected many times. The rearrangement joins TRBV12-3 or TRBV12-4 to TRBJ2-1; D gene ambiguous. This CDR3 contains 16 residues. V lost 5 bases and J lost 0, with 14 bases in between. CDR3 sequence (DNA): TGTGCCAGCAGTGTACTGGGCGGACCCTCCTACAATGAGCAGTTCTTC. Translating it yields CASSVLGGPSYNEQFF.

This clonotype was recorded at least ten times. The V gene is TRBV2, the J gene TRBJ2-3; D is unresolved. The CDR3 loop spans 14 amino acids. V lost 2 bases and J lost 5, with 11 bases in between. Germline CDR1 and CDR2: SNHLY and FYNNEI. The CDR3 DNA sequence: TGTGCCAGCAGTGAACATCCTATGAAAGATACGCAGTATTTT. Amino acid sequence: CASSEHPMKDTQYF. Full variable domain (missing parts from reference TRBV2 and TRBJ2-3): EPEVTQTPSHQVTQMGQEVILRCVPISNHLYFYWYRQILGQKVEFLVSFYNNEISEKSEIFDDQFSVERPDGSNFTLKIRSTKLEDSAMYFCASSEHPMKDTQYFGPGTRLTVL.

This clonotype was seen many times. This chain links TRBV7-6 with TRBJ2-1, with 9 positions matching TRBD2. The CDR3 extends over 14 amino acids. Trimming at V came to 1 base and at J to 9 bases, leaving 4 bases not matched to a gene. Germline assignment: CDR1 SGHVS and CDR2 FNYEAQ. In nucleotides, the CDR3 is TGTGCCAGCAGCTTAGTAGCGGGAGTCTCTGAGCAGTTCTTC. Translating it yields CASSLVAGVSEQFF. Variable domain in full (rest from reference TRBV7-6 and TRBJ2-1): GAGVSQSPRYKVTKRGQDVALRCDPISGHVSLYWYRQALGQGPEFLTYFNYEAQQDKSGLPNDRFSAERPEGSISTLTIQRTEQRDSAMYRCASSLVAGVSEQFFGPGTRLTVL.

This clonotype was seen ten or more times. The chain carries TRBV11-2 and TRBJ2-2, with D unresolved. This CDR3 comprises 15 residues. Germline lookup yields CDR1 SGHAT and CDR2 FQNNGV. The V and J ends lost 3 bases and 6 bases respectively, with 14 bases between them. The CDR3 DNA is TGTGCCAGCAGCTTCTCCCTCGACTCGTCCGGGGAGCTGTTTTTT. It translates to CASSFSLDSSGELFF.

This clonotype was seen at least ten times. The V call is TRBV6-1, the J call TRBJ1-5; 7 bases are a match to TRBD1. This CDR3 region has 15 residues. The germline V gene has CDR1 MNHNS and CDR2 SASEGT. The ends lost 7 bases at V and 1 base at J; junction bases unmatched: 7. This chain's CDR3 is CASTKTGLSNQPQHF. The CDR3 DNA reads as TGTGCCAGCACCAAGACAGGGTTAAGCAATCAGCCCCAGCATTTT.

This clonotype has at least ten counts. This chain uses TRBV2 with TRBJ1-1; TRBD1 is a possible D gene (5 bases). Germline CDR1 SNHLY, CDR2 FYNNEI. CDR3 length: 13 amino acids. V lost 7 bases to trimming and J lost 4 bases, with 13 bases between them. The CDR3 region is CASKGRGATEAFF. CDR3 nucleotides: TGTGCCAGCAAAGGACGAGGGGCCACTGAAGCTTTCTTT.